This T cell receptor beta chain was obtained from a study of T cells in localized non-small cell lung cancer. The V end lost 3 bases, the J end lost 1 base, and 10 bases lay between the germline ends. The CDR3 loop spans 14 amino acids. Germline assignment: CDR1 ENHRY and CDR2 SYGVKD. To note about this clone: Its target is not known.

General study results and limits: Clonality peaked in uninvolved adjacent lung rather than tumor. Higher blood T cell density went with longer overall survival.

Only in-frame clones appear in the TCRdb table, and some are missing; sequencing was by immunoSEQ multiplex PCR. The table includes about 21,000 clones, roughly 83% detected once. This TCR came from a man between 40 and 70 years old with stage I lung adenocarcinoma. The rearrangement joins TRBV10-3 to TRBJ2-7; perhaps TRBD2 as D (6 bases). The sequences come from peripheral blood, collected before any cancer treatment. The CDR3 nucleotides are TGTGCCATCAGTGAACGGGGGAAATCCTACGAGCAGTACTTC. Its translation: CAISERGKSYEQYF.